A selection of T cell receptor beta chains follows, all from one sample in a study of T cell repertoires in cytomegalovirus infection. TCRdb reanalysed the reads using MiXCR and keeps one entry per CDR3 protein. Among roughly 700,000 distinct CDR3 sequences listed, 33% were seen once. These receptors' antigens are unknown. The sequenced sample was cultured PBMCs, obtained from culture after CMV antigen stimulation. The receptors were sampled from a human donor in good health (CMV status not recorded). Some clones in this sample may be carry-over from other donors' samples. CDR3s include the opening cysteine and the closing phenylalanine or tryptophan. A D gene is named only where the DNA matches it firmly. Clone size appears in some rows only: once, few, many, or a class for an expanded clone.

v_gene	j_gene	abundance	d_gene	CDR3aa	CDR3nt
TRBV7-2	TRBJ2-4	few	-	CASSLAGGPGNIQYF	TGTGCCAGCAGCTTAGCGGGGGGGCCAGGAAACATTCAGTACTTC
TRBV6-6	TRBJ1-4	few	-	CASRDGPGGKLFF	TGTGCCAGCAGGGACGGACCGGGTGGAAAACTGTTTTTT
TRBV19	TRBJ2-1	-	-	CASSIIHLLYGEQFF	TGTGCCAGTAGTATTATCCACCTGCTATACGGTGAGCAGTTCTTC
TRBV28	TRBJ1-2	few	TRBD1	CASSSRTGFYTF	TGTGCCAGCAGTTCCCGGACAGGCTTTTACACCTTC
TRBV7-8	TRBJ2-1	few	TRBD2	CASSKASGSSYNEQFF	TGTGCCAGCAGCAAGGCTAGCGGAAGCTCCTACAATGAGCAGTTCTTC
TRBV28	TRBJ1-4	few	-	CASMVPGDEKLFF	TGTGCCAGCATGGTCCCCGGGGATGAAAAACTGTTTTTT
TRBV7-2	TRBJ2-2	-	-	CASSLSPAGTGELFF	TGTGCCAGCAGCTTATCCCCGGCGGGCACCGGGGAGCTGTTTTTT
TRBV19	TRBJ1-1	-	-	CASSIGQEKNTEAFF	TGTGCCAGTAGTATAGGACAGGAGAAGAACACTGAAGCTTTCTTT
TRBV12-3/TRBV12-4	TRBJ2-4	-	TRBD2	CASSSLAGGAKNIQYF	TGTGCCAGCAGTTCCCTAGCGGGGGGGGCCAAAAACATTCAGTACTTC
TRBV7-8	TRBJ1-1	few	-	CASSFWSMNTEAFF	TGTGCCAGCAGCTTTTGGTCGATGAACACTGAAGCTTTCTTT
TRBV23-1	TRBJ2-1	once	-	CASSQSGTSVFF	TGCGCCAGCAGTCAATCCGGGACATCGGTGTTCTTC
TRBV25-1	TRBJ1-5	few	-	CASSVSGDQPQHF	TGTGCCAGCAGTGTCTCAGGGGATCAGCCCCAGCATTTT
TRBV19	TRBJ2-6	-	-	CASSVTGANVLTF	TGTGCCAGTAGTGTGACCGGGGCCAACGTCCTGACTTTC
TRBV29-1	TRBJ1-5	-	-	CSVQVGGQPQHF	TGCAGCGTTCAAGTTGGCGGTCAGCCCCAGCATTTT
TRBV29-1	TRBJ2-5	-	-	CSVVGDGRETQYF	TGCAGCGTTGTTGGGGACGGTCGGGAGACCCAGTACTTC
TRBV7-2	TRBJ2-3	many	-	CASSSGTLADTQYF	TGTGCCAGCAGCTCCGGGACCCTGGCGGATACGCAGTATTTT
TRBV12-3/TRBV12-4	TRBJ1-3	-	-	CASSFPHIVSGGNTIYF	TGTGCCAGCAGTTTCCCCCACATAGTTTCGGGGGGAAACACCATATATTTT
TRBV7-2	TRBJ1-2	many	TRBD1	CASSPNGQGATLNYGYTF	TGTGCCAGCAGCCCCAACGGACAGGGTGCAACTCTAAACTATGGCTACACCTTC
TRBV7-2	TRBJ2-7	many	TRBD2	CASSLGGGSSYEQYF	TGTGCCAGCAGCTTGGGCGGGGGGAGCTCCTACGAGCAGTACTTC
TRBV7-2	TRBJ2-7	many	TRBD2	CASSLARGSYEQYF	TGTGCCAGCAGCTTAGCGCGGGGGTCCTACGAGCAGTACTTC
TRBV6-1	TRBJ1-2	-	TRBD1	CASSGSGGMGGYTF	TGTGCCAGCAGTGGATCAGGGGGAATGGGAGGCTACACCTTC
TRBV7-8	TRBJ2-1	few	TRBD1	CASSLGVDRENNEQFF	TGTGCCAGCAGCTTAGGTGTCGACAGGGAGAACAATGAGCAGTTCTTC
TRBV28	TRBJ1-1	-	-	CASTGQSNTEAFF	TGTGCCAGCACTGGACAAAGCAACACTGAAGCTTTCTTT
TRBV4-1	TRBJ1-2	-	-	CASSQDPAGGYGYTF	TGCGCCAGCAGCCAAGATCCCGCGGGGGGCTATGGCTACACCTTC
TRBV7-8	TRBJ2-5	many	TRBD2	CASTKYGGTQETQYF	TGTGCCAGCACCAAATACGGGGGGACCCAAGAGACCCAGTACTTC
TRBV19	TRBJ1-4	-	-	CASSMYTRAEKLFF	TGTGCCAGTAGTATGTATACTCGGGCTGAAAAACTGTTTTTT
TRBV5-1	TRBJ1-2	-	-	CASSLDRAHGYTF	TGCGCCAGCAGCTTGGACAGGGCCCATGGCTACACCTTC
TRBV18	TRBJ2-7	-	TRBD1	CASSEGQVDEQYF	TGTGCCAGCTCAGAAGGACAGGTAGACGAGCAGTACTTC
TRBV20-1	TRBJ1-5	-	-	CSATDGSNQPQHF	TGCAGTGCTACCGACGGGAGCAATCAGCCCCAGCATTTT
TRBV7-9	TRBJ1-1	-	-	CASSFKGSNTEAFF	TGTGCCAGCAGCTTTAAGGGGTCGAACACTGAAGCTTTCTTT
TRBV5-6	TRBJ2-4	few	TRBD1	CASSTRSYSGTEYF	TGTGCCAGCAGCACGAGGTCCTACTCCGGGACAGAGTACTTC
TRBV15	TRBJ1-3	-	-	CATSRANTIYF	TGTGCCACCAGCAGAGCCAACACCATATATTTT
TRBV7-8	TRBJ2-5	-	-	CASSPVVGDGGTQYF	TGTGCCAGCAGCCCCGTAGTCGGCGACGGAGGGACCCAGTACTTC
TRBV7-2	TRBJ2-3	many	-	CASRRQSSTDTQYF	TGTGCCAGCAGAAGACAGAGTAGCACAGATACGCAGTATTTT
TRBV6-2/TRBV6-3	TRBJ2-1	-	-	CASSAGTYYNEQFF	TGTGCCAGCAGCGCCGGGACATATTACAATGAGCAGTTCTTC
TRBV7-2	TRBJ2-1	-	TRBD1	CASSLSSRGQGRNEQFF	TGTGCCAGCAGCTTATCATCTAGGGGACAGGGTCGAAATGAGCAGTTCTTC
TRBV28	TRBJ1-4	-	-	CASSSAGLGKLFF	TGTGCCAGCAGTTCGGCAGGCCTCGGGAAACTGTTTTTT
TRBV6-2/TRBV6-3	TRBJ1-1	-	-	CASRTPDRRDEAFF	TGTGCCAGCAGAACCCCAGACCGCCGGGATGAAGCTTTCTTT
TRBV19	TRBJ1-2	-	-	CASSDSRRRLIYGGYTF	TGTGCCAGTAGTGATTCCCGACGGCGACTTATCTATGGCGGCTACACCTTC
TRBV29-1	TRBJ2-5	-	-	CSVKTETQYF	TGCAGCGTAAAAACAGAGACCCAGTACTTC